This T cell receptor beta chain comes out of a study of regulatory T cells in long-lasting Graves disease. The V end was cut by 5 bases, the J end by 9 bases, with 8 bases between. Germline CDR1 and CDR2: MNHEY and SVGEGT. CDR3 length: 12 residues. CDR3 regions were amplified by Arm-PCR using iRepertoire HTBI primers to build TCR beta libraries. One entry per CDR3 protein results from TCRdb running MiXCR on the multiplex PCR reads. The sample includes 650,000 to 850,000 distinct CDR3 sequences, 30% of them seen just once. Time point denoted: persistent/refractory GD, antithyroid drugs over 5 years with positive TRAb. The TCR library used RNA extracted from PBMCs.

This receptor was obtained from a female donor with Graves disease. J is TRBJ1-6 and V is TRBV6-2 or TRBV6-3, with D unclear. This material consisted of peripheral blood mononuclear cells (PBMCs), taken when the disease was refractory, from a patient treated with antithyroid drugs. As DNA, the CDR3 is TGTGCCAGCAGTGAGCTGGGTTCACCCCTCCACTTT. Protein sequence: CASSELGSPLHF.